The 9 T cell receptor beta chains presented below share a single source sample, sequenced in a study of T cells in Graves' hyperthyroidism and ophthalmopathy. Amplification of TCR beta CDR3 regions was performed using RNA transcripts as template. In the first-round RT-PCR of the TCR CDR3, the HTBI primer set was used. Each CDR3 protein is one row after TCRdb ran MiXCR on the multiplex PCR reads. The repertoire holds roughly 170,000 distinct CDR3 sequences, with about a sixth as singletons. Sequencing input: blood. The receptors were gathered from a woman in her 50s with Graves' hyperthyroidism.

There are many counts of this clonotype. The gene calls are TRBV5-6 and TRBJ2-7; D is uncertain. Trimming took off 0 bases at V and 5 bases at J, with 6 bases between the two ends. CDR3 length equals 12 residues. Germline CDR1 reads SGHDT; CDR2 reads YYEEEE. The CDR3 sequence is CASSLGPDEQYF. The CDR3 nucleotides are TGTGCCAGCAGCTTGGGGCCCGACGAGCAGTACTTC.

This clonotype was found many times. CDR3 coding DNA: TGCAGTGCTAGAAGGGACAGGGATTCACCCCTCCACTTT. Encoded protein: CSARRDRDSPLHF. This chain joins TRBV20-1 and TRBJ1-6; 9 nucleotides agree with TRBD1. The CDR3 totals 13 residues. CDR1 is DFQATT, CDR2 SNEGSKA, per germline (reference sequence). J was trimmed by 8 bases and V by 2 bases; bases with no gene match: 1.

This clonotype was counted between two and nine times. The rearrangement joins TRBV11-2 to TRBJ1-3, with D unresolved. V lost 2 bases and J lost 0, with 17 bases in between. The CDR3 length is 18 residues. Germline CDR1 is SGHAT and CDR2 is FQNNGV. The CDR3 is CASSLSSHSGSSGNTIYF. The CDR3 DNA reads TGTGCCAGCAGCTTATCCTCGCACAGCGGAAGCTCTGGAAACACCATATATTTT.

V and J are TRBV5-1 and TRBJ1-5, with no clear D. Germline lookup yields CDR1 SGHRS and CDR2 YFSETQ. Trimming removed 2 bases at V and 3 bases at J, with 9 bases between. CDR3 length equals 14 residues. CDR3 loop: CASSFSGPNQPQHF. The DNA of the CDR3 is TGCGCCAGCAGCTTCTCAGGTCCCAATCAGCCCCAGCATTTT.

This clonotype was picked up many times. This rearrangement joins TRBV2 to TRBJ1-5; D not resolved. The V and J ends lost 7 bases and 4 bases respectively, with 11 bases between them. This CDR3 has 13 amino acids. In germline, CDR1 is SNHLY, CDR2 FYNNEI. The CDR3 DNA reads as TGTGCCAGCAATATCGGCGAAAATCAGCCCCAGCATTTT. This encodes CASNIGENQPQHF.

The chain combines TRBV28 with TRBJ1-4; the match to TRBD1 covers 8 bases. CDR1 MDHEN and CDR2 SYDVKM come from the germline V gene. The V and J ends lost 5 bases and 4 bases, in that order; junction bases with no gene match: 6. The CDR3 covers 15 residues. The CDR3 is CASSRTGNSNEKLFF. The DNA of the CDR3 is TGTGCCAGCAGTCGGACAGGGAACAGTAATGAAAAACTGTTTTTT.

This clonotype was detected many times. The genes are TRBV27 and TRBJ1-6, with D possibly matching TRBD1 (5 bases). Germline V gives CDR1 MNHEY, CDR2 SMNVEV (reference sequence). This CDR3 is 15 amino acids long. Trimming cost V 0 bases and J 8 bases, with 11 bases left between them. The CDR3: CASSLSWGLDSPLHF. The CDR3 nucleotides are TGTGCCAGCAGTTTATCGTGGGGGTTGGATTCACCCCTCCACTTT.

At least ten counts were recorded for this clonotype. V and J are TRBV7-6 and TRBJ2-7; weak D call: TRBD2 (6 bases). CDR1 and CDR2 from the germline V gene are SGHVS and FNYEAQ. Trimming pared 5 bases from V and 4 bases from J, leaving 12 bases between. The CDR3 is made up of 13 amino acids. The CDR3 bases are TGTGCCAGCAGCCAGGGACTGCCATACGAGCAGTACTTC. Translation: CASSQGLPYEQYF.

The DNA of the CDR3 is TGTGCCAGCAGTTCCCTCCAGATGACTAGCGGGGGTTCACAAGAGACCCAGTACTTC. Its protein is CASSSLQMTSGGSQETQYF. The chain recombines TRBV6-2 or TRBV6-3 with TRBJ2-5; 12 bases agree with TRBD2. This CDR3 has 19 residues. The germline CDR1 and CDR2 sequences are MNHEY and SVGEGT. V lost 4 bases and J lost 2; bases outside the gene matches: 14.